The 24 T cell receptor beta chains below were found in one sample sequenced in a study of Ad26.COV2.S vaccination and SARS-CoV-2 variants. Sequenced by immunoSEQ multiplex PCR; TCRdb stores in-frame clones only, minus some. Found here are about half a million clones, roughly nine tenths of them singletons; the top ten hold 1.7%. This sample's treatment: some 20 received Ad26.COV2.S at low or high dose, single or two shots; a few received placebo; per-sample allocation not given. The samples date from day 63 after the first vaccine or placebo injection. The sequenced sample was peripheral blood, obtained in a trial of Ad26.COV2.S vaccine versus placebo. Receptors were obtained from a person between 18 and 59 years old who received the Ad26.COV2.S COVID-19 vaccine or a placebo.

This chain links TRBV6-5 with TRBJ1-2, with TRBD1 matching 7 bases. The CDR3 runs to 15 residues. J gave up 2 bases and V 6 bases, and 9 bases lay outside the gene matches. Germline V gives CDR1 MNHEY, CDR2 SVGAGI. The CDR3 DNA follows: TGTGCCAGCAGCCTTCGGCAGGGGGTGAACTATGGCTACACCTTC. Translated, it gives CASSLRQGVNYGYTF.

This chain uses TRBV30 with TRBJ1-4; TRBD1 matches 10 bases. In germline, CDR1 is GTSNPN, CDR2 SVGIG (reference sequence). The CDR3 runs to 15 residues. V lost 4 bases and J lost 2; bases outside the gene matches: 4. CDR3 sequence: CAWTRQGATNEKLFF. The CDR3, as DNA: TGTGCCTGGACGCGACAGGGGGCGACTAATGAAAAACTGTTTTTT.

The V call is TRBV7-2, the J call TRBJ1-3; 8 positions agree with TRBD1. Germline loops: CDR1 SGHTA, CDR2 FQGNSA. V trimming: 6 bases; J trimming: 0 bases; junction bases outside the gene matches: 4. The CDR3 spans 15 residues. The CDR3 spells CASRPGTGSGNTIYF. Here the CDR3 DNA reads TGTGCCAGCAGACCCGGGACAGGCTCTGGAAACACCATATATTTT.

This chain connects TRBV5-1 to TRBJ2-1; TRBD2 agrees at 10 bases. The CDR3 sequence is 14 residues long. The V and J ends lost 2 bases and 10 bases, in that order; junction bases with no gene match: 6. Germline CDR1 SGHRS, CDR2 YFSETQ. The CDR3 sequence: CASSLPSGSGEQFF. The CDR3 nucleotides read TGCGCCAGCAGCTTACCTAGCGGGAGCGGCGAGCAGTTCTTC.

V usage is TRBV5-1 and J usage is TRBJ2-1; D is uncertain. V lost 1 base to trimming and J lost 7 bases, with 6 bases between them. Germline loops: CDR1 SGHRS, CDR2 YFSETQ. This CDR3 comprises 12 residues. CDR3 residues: CASSLTWNEQFF. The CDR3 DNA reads TGCGCCAGCAGCTTGACGTGGAATGAGCAGTTCTTC.

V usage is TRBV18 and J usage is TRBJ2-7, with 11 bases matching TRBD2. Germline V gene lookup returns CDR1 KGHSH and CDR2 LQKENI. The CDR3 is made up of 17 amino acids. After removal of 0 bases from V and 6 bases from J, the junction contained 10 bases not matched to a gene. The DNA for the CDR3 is TGTGCCAGCTCACCACCCGGTCGCACTAGCGGGAGCAGCGAGCAGTACTTC. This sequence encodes CASSPPGRTSGSSEQYF.

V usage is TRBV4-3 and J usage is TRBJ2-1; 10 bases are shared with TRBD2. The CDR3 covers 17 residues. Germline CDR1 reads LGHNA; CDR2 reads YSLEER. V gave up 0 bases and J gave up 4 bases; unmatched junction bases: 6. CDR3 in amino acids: CASSQDSGGNHYNEQFF. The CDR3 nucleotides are TGCGCCAGCAGCCAAGATAGCGGGGGGAACCATTACAATGAGCAGTTCTTC.

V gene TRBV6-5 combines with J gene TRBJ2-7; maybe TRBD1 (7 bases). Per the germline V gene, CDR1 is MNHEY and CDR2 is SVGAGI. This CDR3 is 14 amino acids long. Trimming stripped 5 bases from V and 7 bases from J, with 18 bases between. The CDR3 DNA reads TGTGCCAGCAGTACAGGACAGGCCCGGGGGGAGCAGTACTTC. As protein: CASSTGQARGEQYF.

The CDR3 DNA sequence: TGCAGCGTCACTACAGGGTTGGCATTGTCTGAAGCTTTCTTT. Amino acids: CSVTTGLALSEAFF. The chain recombines TRBV29-1 with TRBJ1-1; perhaps TRBD1 as D (6 bases). The CDR3 is 14 amino acids. Deletions cut 6 bases from V and 6 bases from J, with 20 bases between. Germline lookup yields CDR1 SQVTM and CDR2 ANQGSEA.

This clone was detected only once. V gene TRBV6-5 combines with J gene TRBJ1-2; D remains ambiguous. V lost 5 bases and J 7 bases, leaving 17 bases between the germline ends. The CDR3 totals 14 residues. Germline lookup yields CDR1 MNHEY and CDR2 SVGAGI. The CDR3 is CASSPLTVVGGYTF. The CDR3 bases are TGTGCCAGCAGTCCTCTAACTGTGGTGGGTGGCTACACCTTC.

The CDR3 here is CASSPRGGAGELFF. The CDR3 region has the DNA TGTGCCAGCAGCCCCAGAGGGGGGGCCGGGGAGCTGTTTTTT. V and J are TRBV7-2 and TRBJ2-2; TRBD2 might be the D (7 bases). Trimming took 5 bases from V and 6 from J, leaving 13 bases between them. There are 14 residues in the CDR3. Germline assignment: CDR1 SGHTA and CDR2 FQGNSA. Full variable domain (remainder filled in from reference TRBV7-2 and TRBJ2-2): GAGVSQSPSNKVTEKGKDVELRCDPISGHTALYWYRQSLGQGLEFLIYFQGNSAPDKSGLPSDRFSAERTGGSVSTLTIQRTQQEDSAVYLCASSPRGGAGELFFGEGSRLTVL.

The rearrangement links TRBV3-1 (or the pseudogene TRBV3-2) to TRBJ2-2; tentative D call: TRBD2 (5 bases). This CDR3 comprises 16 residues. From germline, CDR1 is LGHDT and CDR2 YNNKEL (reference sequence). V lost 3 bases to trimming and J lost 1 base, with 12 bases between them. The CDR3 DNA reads TGTGCCAGCAGCCAGGCCCTAGCACAGAACACCGGGGAGCTGTTTTTT. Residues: CASSQALAQNTGELFF.

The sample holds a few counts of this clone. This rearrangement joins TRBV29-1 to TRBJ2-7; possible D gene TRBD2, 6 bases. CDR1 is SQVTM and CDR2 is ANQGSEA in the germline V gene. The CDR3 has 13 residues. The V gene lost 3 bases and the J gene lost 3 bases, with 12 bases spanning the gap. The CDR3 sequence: CSVEAGGDYEQYF. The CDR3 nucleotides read TGCAGCGTTGAGGCAGGAGGGGACTACGAGCAGTACTTC.

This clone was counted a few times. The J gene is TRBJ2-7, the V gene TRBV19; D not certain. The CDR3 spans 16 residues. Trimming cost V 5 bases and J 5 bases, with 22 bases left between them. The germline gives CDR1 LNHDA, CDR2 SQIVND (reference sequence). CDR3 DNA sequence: TGTGCCAGTAGTTTACAGACCGAGGCTGGGTTCGACGAGCAGTACTTC. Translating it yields CASSLQTEAGFDEQYF.

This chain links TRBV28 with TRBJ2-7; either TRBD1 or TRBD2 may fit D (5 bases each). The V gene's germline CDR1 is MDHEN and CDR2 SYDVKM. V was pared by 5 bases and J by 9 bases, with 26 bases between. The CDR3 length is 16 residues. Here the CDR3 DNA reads TGTGCCAGCAGTCCCCTCTCCGGGACGATTGGGGCGAGGCAGTACTTC. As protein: CASSPLSGTIGARQYF.

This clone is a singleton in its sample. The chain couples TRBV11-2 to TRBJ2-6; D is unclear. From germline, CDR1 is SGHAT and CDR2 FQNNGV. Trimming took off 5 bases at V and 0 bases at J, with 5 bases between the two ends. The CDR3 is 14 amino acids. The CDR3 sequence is CASSIRSGANVLTF. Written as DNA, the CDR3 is TGTGCCAGCAGCATCCGCTCTGGGGCCAACGTCCTGACTTTC.

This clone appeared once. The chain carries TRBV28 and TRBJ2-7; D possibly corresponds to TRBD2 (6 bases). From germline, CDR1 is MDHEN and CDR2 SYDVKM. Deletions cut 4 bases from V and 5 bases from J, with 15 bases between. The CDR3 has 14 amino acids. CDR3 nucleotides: TGTGCCAGCAGTTCGGGGGTTCGGTTGAACGAGCAGTACTTC. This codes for CASSSGVRLNEQYF.

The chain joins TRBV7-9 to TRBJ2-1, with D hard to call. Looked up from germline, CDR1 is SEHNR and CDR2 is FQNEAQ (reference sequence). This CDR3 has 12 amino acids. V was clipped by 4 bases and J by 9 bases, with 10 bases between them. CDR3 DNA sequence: TGTGCCAGCAGCTCGTTGACGCGTGAGCAGTTCTTC. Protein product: CASSSLTREQFF. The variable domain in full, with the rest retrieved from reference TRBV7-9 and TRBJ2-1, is DTGVSQNPRHKITKRGQNVTFRCDPISEHNRLYWYRQTLGQGPEFLTYFQNEAQLEKSRLLSDRFSAERPKGSFSTLEIQRTEQGDSAMYLCASSSLTREQFFGPGTRLTVL.

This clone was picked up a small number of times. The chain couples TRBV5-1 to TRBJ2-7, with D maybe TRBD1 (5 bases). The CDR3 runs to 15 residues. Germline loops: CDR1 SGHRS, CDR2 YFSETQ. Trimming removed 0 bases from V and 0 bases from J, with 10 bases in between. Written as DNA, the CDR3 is TGCGCCAGCAGCTTGGAACAGGATTACTCCTACGAGCAGTACTTC. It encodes CASSLEQDYSYEQYF.

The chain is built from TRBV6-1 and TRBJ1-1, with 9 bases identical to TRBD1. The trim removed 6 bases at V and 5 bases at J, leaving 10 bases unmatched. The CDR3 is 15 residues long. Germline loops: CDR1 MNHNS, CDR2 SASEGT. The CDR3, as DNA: TGTGCCAGCAGCCTACAGGGACAGGGAATTACTGAAGCTTTCTTT. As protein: CASSLQGQGITEAFF.

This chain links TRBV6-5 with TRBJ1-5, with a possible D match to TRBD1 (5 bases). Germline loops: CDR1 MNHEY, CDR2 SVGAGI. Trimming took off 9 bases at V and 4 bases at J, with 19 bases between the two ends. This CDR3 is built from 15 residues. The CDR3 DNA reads TGTGCCAGTACTTCTGGGACCTCGTATAATCAGCCCCAGCATTTT. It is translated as CASTSGTSYNQPQHF.

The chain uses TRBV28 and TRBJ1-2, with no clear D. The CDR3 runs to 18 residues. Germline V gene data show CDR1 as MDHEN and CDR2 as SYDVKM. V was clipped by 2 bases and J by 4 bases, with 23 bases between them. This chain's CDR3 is CASSLATPGYLKGYGYTF. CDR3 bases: TGTGCCAGCAGTTTAGCAACCCCTGGCTACCTAAAGGGCTATGGCTACACCTTC.

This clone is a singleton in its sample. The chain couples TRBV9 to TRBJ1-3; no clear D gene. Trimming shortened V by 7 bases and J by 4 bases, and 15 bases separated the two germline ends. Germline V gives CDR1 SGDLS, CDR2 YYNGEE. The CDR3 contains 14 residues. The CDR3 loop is CASGYEGSGNTIYF. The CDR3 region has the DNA TGTGCCAGCGGGTATGAAGGTTCGGGAAACACCATATATTTT.

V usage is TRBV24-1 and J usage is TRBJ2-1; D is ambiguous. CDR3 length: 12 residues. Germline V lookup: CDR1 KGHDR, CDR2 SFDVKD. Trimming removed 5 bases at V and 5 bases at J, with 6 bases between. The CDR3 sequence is CATSAYHNEQFF. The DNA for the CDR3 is TGTGCCACCAGTGCATACCACAATGAGCAGTTCTTC.